This is a list of T cell receptor beta chains from one sample in a study of T cell responses to AZD1222 COVID-19 vaccine. Sequencing was performed with immunoSEQ multiplex PCR; in TCRdb, only in-frame clones are kept and a portion is missing. This sample yields approximately 150,000 clones, of which approximately 90% are seen a single time; approximately 4.8% belongs to the top ten. The sample here was peripheral blood, taken on day 0 of AZD1222 vaccination. The receptors shown here come from an adult in good health. Both conserved end residues are part of each CDR3. The D gene is left open where the match is weak. Clone sizes are given selectively: once, few, many, or a class where the clone is expanded.

cdr3_length	clone_size	d_call	v_call	j_call	cdr3_nt	cdr3_aa
15	NA	NA	TRBV7-9	TRBJ2-5	TGTGCCAGCAGCTTAAGGCAGCCAGCCTTGGAGACCCAGTACTTC	CASSLRQPALETQYF
15	NA	NA	TRBV28	TRBJ1-5	TGTGCCAGCAGTTTTGCGGGGGGCATTGAACAGCCCCAGCATTTT	CASSFAGGIEQPQHF
14	NA	NA	TRBV16	TRBJ1-3	TGTGCCAGCAGCCGTAAACAGGGATTAAACACCATATATTTT	CASSRKQGLNTIYF
14	once	NA	TRBV2	TRBJ1-6	TGTGCCAGCTATTGGACACTCCTGAATTCACCCCTCCACTTT	CASYWTLLNSPLHF
16	NA	NA	TRBV27	TRBJ2-3	TGTGCCAGCAGTTGGTTGACAGGACCTGACACAGATACGCAGTATTTT	CASSWLTGPDTDTQYF
14	NA	TRBD1	TRBV2	TRBJ1-2	TGTGCCAGCATCATGGAGGGGGCCGTGGGTGGCTACACCTTC	CASIMEGAVGGYTF
15	NA	NA	TRBV9	TRBJ2-2	TGTGCCAGCAGCGTAGGGGGAGAGAACACCGGGGAGCTGTTTTTT	CASSVGGENTGELFF
16	NA	TRBD1	TRBV19	TRBJ1-1	TGTGCCAGTAGTTTTGACAGGGTAGGGCCCGGGGGTGAAGCTTTCTTT	CASSFDRVGPGGEAFF
13	NA	NA	TRBV9	TRBJ2-3	TGTGCCAGCAGCGGCGGGGGCACAGATACGCAGTATTTT	CASSGGGTDTQYF
15	NA	NA	TRBV15	TRBJ2-1	TGTGCCACCAGCAGACGGGCCCGACAGCACAATGAGCAGTTCTTC	CATSRRARQHNEQFF
14	NA	NA	TRBV7-9	TRBJ2-1	TGTGCCAGCACCCTGGTACCCACTTCCAATGAGCAGTTCTTC	CASTLVPTSNEQFF
15	NA	TRBD1	TRBV7-8	TRBJ1-1	TGTGCCAGCAGCAAAACAGGGGAAGGGGCCACTGAAGCTTTCTTT	CASSKTGEGATEAFF